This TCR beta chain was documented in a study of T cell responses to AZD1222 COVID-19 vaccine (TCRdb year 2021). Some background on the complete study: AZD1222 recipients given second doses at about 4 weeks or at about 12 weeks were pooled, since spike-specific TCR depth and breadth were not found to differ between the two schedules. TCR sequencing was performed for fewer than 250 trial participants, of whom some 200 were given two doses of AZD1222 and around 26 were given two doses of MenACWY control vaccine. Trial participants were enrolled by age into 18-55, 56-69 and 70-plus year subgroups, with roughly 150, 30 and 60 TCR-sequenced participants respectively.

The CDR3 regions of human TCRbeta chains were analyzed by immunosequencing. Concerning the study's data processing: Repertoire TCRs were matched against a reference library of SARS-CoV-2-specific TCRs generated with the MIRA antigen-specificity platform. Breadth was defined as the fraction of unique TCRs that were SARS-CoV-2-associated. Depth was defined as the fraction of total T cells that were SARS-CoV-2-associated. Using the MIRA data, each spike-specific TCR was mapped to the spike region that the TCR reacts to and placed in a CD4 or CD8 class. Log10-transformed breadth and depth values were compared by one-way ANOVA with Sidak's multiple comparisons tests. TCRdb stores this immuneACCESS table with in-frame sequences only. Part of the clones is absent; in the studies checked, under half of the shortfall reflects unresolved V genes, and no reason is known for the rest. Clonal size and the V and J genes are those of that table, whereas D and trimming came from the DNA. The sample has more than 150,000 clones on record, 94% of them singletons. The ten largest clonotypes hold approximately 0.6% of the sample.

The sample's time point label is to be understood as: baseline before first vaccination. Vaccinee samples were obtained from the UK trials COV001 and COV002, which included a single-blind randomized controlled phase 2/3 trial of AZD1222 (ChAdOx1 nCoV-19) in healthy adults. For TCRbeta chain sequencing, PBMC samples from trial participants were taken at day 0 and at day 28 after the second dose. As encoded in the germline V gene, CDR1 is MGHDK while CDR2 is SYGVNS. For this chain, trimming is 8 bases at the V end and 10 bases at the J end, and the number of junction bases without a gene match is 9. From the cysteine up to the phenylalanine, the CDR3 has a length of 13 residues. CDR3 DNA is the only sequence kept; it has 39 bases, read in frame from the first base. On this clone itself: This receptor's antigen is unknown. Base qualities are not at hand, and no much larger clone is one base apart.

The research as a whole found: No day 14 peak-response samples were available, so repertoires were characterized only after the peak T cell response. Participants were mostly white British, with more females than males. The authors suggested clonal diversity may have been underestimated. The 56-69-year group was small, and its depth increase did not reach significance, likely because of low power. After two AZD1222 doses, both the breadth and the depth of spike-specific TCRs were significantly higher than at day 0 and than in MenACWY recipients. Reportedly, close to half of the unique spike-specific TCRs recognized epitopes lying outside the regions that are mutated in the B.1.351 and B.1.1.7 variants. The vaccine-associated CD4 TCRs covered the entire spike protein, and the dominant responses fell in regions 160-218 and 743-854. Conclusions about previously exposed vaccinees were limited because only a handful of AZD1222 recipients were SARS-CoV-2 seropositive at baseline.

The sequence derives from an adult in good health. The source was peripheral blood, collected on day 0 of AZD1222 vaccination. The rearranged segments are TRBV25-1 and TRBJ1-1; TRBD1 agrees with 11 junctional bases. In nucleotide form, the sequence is TGTGCCAGCCTCGGGACAGGGGGATCTTTAGCTTTCTTT. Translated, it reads CASLGTGGSLAFF.